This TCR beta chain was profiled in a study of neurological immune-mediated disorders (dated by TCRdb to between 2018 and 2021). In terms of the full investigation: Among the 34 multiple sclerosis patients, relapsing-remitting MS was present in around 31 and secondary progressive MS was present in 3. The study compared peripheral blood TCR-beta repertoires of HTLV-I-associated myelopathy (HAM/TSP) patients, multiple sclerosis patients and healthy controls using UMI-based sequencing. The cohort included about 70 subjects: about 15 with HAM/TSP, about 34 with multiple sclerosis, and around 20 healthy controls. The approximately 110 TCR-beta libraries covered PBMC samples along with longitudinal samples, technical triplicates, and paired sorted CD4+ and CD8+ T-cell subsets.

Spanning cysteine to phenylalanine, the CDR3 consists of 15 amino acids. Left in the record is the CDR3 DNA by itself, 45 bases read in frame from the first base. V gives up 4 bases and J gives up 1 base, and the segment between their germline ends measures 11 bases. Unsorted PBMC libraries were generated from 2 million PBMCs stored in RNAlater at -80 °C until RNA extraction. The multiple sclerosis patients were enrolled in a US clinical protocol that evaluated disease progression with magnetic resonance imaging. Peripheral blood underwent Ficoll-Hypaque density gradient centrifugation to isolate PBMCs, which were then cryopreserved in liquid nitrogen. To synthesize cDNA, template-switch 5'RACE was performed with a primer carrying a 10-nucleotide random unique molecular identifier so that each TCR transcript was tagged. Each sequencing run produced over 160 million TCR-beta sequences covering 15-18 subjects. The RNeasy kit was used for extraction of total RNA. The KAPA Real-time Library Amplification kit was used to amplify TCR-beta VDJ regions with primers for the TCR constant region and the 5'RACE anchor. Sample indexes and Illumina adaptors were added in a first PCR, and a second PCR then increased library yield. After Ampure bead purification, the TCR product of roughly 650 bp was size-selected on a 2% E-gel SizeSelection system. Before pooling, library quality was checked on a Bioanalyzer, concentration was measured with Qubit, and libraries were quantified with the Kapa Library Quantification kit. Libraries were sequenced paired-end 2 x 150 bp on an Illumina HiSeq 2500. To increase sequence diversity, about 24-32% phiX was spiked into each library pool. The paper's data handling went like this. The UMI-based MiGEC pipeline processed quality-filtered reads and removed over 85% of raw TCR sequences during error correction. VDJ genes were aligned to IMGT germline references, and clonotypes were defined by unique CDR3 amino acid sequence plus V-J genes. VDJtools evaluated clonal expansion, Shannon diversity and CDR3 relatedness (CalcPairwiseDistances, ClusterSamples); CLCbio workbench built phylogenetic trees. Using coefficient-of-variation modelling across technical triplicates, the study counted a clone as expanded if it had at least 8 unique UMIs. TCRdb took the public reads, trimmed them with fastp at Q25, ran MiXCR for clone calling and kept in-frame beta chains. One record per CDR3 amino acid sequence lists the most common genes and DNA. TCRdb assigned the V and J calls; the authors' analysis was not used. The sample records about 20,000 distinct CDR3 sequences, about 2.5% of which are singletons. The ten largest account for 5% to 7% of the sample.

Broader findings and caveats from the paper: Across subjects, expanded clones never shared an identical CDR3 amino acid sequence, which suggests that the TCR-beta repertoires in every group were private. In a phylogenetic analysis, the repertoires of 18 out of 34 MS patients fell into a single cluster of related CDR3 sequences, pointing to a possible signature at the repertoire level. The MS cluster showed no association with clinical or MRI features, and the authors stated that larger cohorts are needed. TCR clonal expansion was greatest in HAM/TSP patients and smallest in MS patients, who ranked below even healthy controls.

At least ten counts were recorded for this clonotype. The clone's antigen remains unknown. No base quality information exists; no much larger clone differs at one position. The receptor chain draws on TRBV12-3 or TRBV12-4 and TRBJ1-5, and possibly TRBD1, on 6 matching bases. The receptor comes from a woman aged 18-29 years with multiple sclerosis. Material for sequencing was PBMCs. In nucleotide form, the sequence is TGTGCCAGCAGTTGGGGACAAGGCAGCAATCAGCCCCAGCATTTT. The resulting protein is CASSWGQGSNQPQHF.